This T cell receptor (beta chain) was sequenced in a study of cytomegalovirus exposure and HLA in healthy donors. General study points: One later analysis reportedly identified an Asian-associated ancestry cluster that showed fewer N-insertions than the approximately 710-donor mean. Apart from CMV serostatus, no immune exposure information was available.

This CDR3 is built from 14 residues. Germline-derived CDR1 and CDR2 are SGHDT and YYEEEE. The germline V and J ends were trimmed by 4 bases and 2 bases, with 7 bases remaining between them. In the PCR, 60 Vbeta and 13 Jbeta primers were used. Sequenced by immunoSEQ multiplex PCR; TCRdb stores in-frame clones only, minus some. This table has around 100,000 clones, roughly 82% appearing once. Note on this clone: Its target is not known.

Sequenced material: PBMCs. The receptor comes from a man aged 25-45 years in good health and CMV-seropositive. V gene TRBV5-6 combines with J gene TRBJ2-6; D perhaps matches TRBD1 (6 bases). The chain's CDR3 is CASSPGAGANVLTF. CDR3 coding DNA: TGTGCCAGCAGCCCAGGGGCTGGGGCCAACGTCCTGACTTTC.